The 30 T cell receptor beta chains below were found in one sample sequenced in a study of breast tumors, draining lymph nodes, adjacent tissues (dated by TCRdb to about 2016). Lymph node samples were obtained from the axillary draining lymph nodes of breast cancer patients. The library was obtained by multiplex PCR. The instrument given in TCRdb is Illumina HiSeq 2000. Using fastp trimming at Q25 and MiXCR clonotype assembly, TCRdb reanalyzed the public sequencing data and kept in-frame beta chains. Rows with a matching CDR3 protein are joined into one entry that keeps the most common DNA and genes. This sample comprises some 230,000 distinct CDR3 sequences, roughly a third of them detected only once. The top ten hold about 3.3% of the sample. Material: axillary lymph node tissue. The receptor source for this set is a female donor with breast cancer. Some clones in this sample may be carry-over from other donors' samples.

This clonotype came up many times. The chain recombines TRBV7-9 with TRBJ2-2; D tentatively reads TRBD1 or TRBD2 (5 bases each). Trimming took 7 bases from V and 3 from J, leaving 12 bases between them. Germline CDR1 is SEHNR and CDR2 is FQNEAQ (reference sequence). CDR3 length: 14 amino acids. The CDR3 protein is CASISRGDTGELFF. The CDR3 DNA reads as TGTGCCAGCATTTCCCGAGGGGACACCGGGGAGCTGTTTTTT.

This clonotype was counted many times. A read error may be the cause here, since a much bigger clone is one base away. The chain joins TRBV6-6 to TRBJ1-2; possible D gene TRBD1, 6 bases. V shed 8 bases and J shed 5 bases, with 15 bases lying between them. Germline V gives CDR1 MNHNY, CDR2 SVGAGI (reference sequence). The CDR3 consists of 13 residues. For the CDR3, the DNA is TGTGCCAGCGGCCACAGGGAGCAATATGGCTACACCTTC. Its protein is CASGHREQYGYTF.

This clonotype was seen only a few times. The V and J genes are TRBV28 and TRBJ2-3; TRBD2 matches 13 bases. Germline V gene data show CDR1 as MDHEN and CDR2 as SYDVKM. J was trimmed by 8 bases and V by 5 bases; bases with no gene match: 10. There are 16 residues in the CDR3. CDR3 loop: CASSLPGLAGYSTQYF. The CDR3 DNA is TGTGCCAGCAGTCTCCCGGGACTAGCGGGATACAGTACGCAGTATTTT.

The J gene is TRBJ2-5, the V gene TRBV7-3; 8 bases match TRBD1. The CDR3 consists of 18 residues. With 3 bases clipped from V and 3 bases from J, the junction kept 15 bases outside the gene matches. From germline, CDR1 is SGHTA and CDR2 FQGTGA. This CDR3 reads CASSFLSGGQTIKETQYF. The CDR3 DNA reads as TGTGCCAGCAGCTTTTTGTCAGGGGGCCAAACAATCAAAGAGACCCAGTACTTC.

At least ten counts were recorded for this clonotype. This chain uses TRBV7-9 with TRBJ2-2; unclear D gene. V shed 7 bases and J shed 6 bases, with 6 bases lying between them. This CDR3 is built from 11 residues. Per the germline V gene, CDR1 is SEHNR and CDR2 is FQNEAQ (reference sequence). The CDR3 nucleotides are TGTGCCAGCATGGCACCCGGGGAGCTGTTTTTT. Its protein is CASMAPGELFF.

V gene TRBV7-3 combines with J gene TRBJ2-6; 9 positions match TRBD1. The CDR3 sequence is 17 residues long. The germline CDR1 and CDR2 sequences are SGHTA and FQGTGA. V was pared by 5 bases and J by 2 bases, with 7 bases of the junction left unmatched. CDR3 sequence reads: CASSKGQGAPGANVLTF. The DNA for the CDR3 is TGTGCCAGCAGCAAGGGACAGGGCGCCCCTGGGGCCAACGTCCTGACTTTC.

This chain joins TRBV15 and TRBJ1-2; TRBD1 agrees at 7 bases. After removal of 0 bases from V and 2 bases from J, the junction contained 3 bases not matched to a gene. Per germline, CDR1 LNHNV and CDR2 YYDKDF (reference sequence). The CDR3 has 15 residues. CDR3 in amino acids: CATSREDRKNYGYTF. The CDR3 coding sequence is TGTGCCACCAGCAGAGAGGACAGGAAAAACTATGGCTACACCTTC.

The chain recombines TRBV3-1 with TRBJ2-3; the D gene is possibly TRBD2 (5 bases). The CDR3 is 14 residues long. Trimming took 3 bases from V and 2 from J, leaving 9 bases between them. Germline loops: CDR1 LGHDT, CDR2 YNNKEL (reference sequence). DNA for the CDR3: TGTGCCAGCAGCCACGGACTTACCACAGATACGCAGTATTTT. This codes for CASSHGLTTDTQYF.

In this sample, this clonotype turned up many times. The chain recombines TRBV7-2 with TRBJ2-7; D unclear. CDR1 and CDR2 from the germline V gene are SGHTA and FQGNSA. The CDR3 runs 12 residues. Trimming pared 4 bases from V and 3 bases from J, leaving 7 bases between. The chain's CDR3 is CASSYVYYEQYF. The CDR3 DNA reads as TGTGCCAGCAGCTACGTCTACTACGAGCAGTACTTC.

This clonotype occurred a few times. A much larger clone differs from this one at a single base, so this may be a read error. The chain carries TRBV20-1 and TRBJ2-5; 11 positions agree with TRBD1. The V segment lost 1 base and the J segment 6 bases; nucleotides outside the gene matches: 7. The CDR3 contains 15 residues. In germline, CDR1 is DFQATT, CDR2 SNEGSKA (reference sequence). CDR3: CSARVADRGPKTQYF. The CDR3 nucleotides are TGCAGTGCTAGAGTGGCGGACAGGGGGCCTAAGACCCAGTACTTC.

V usage is TRBV7-9 and J usage is TRBJ1-2; tentatively, D is TRBD1 (6 bases). The V and J ends lost 4 bases and 4 bases respectively, with 16 bases between them. The CDR3 sequence is 15 residues long. CDR1 and CDR2 from the germline V gene are SEHNR and FQNEAQ (reference sequence). The CDR3 nucleotides read TGTGCCAGCAGCTACGGACAGACCCCCCTCTATGGCTACACCTTC. Translation gives CASSYGQTPLYGYTF.

In its sample, this clonotype was seen many times. V usage is TRBV7-3 and J usage is TRBJ2-5; D might be TRBD2 (5 bases). The length of the CDR3 is 13 residues. CDR1 is SGHTA and CDR2 is FQGTGA in the germline V gene. V was pared by 5 bases and J by 7 bases, with 14 bases between. The CDR3 here is CASSRSAEGTQYF. The CDR3 DNA reads TGTGCCAGCAGCAGGTCGGCTGAGGGGACCCAGTACTTC.

For this clonotype: Germline and junction disagree at one end, which may indicate a read error. The rearrangement joins TRBV2 to TRBJ1-3, with D possibly TRBD1 on 5 matching bases. Germline CDR1 and CDR2: SNHLY and FYNNEI. This CDR3 spans 16 amino acids. In DNA, the CDR3 is TGTGCCAGCAGTGAAGGCAGGGCCGTAGGTGGAAACACCATATATTTC. It specifies CASSEGRAVGGNTIYF.

This clonotype was detected many times. The chain joins TRBV3-1 to TRBJ2-2; D remains unclear. CDR1 and CDR2 from the germline V gene are LGHDT and YNNKEL (reference sequence). V was clipped by 6 bases and J by 3 bases, with 14 bases between them. The CDR3 has 15 residues. The CDR3 loop reads CASSSDNWDTGELFF. CDR3 nucleotide sequence: TGTGCCAGCAGTTCCGATAATTGGGACACCGGGGAGCTGTTTTTT. The full variable domain, with the rest looked up from reference TRBV3-1 and TRBJ2-2, is DTAVSQTPKYLVTQMGNDKSIKCEQNLGHDTMYWYKQDSKKFLKIMFSYNNKELIINETVPNRFSPKSPDKAHLNLHINSLELGDSAVYFCASSSDNWDTGELFFGEGSRLTVL.

The V call is TRBV10-3, the J call TRBJ2-5, with D possibly being TRBD1 (5 bases). CDR3 length: 16 amino acids. CDR1 and CDR2 from the germline V gene are ENHRY and SYGVKD. V was trimmed by 0 bases and J by 9 bases, leaving 20 bases between them. This CDR3 reads CAISESGQGYNQPQYF. CDR3 DNA sequence: TGTGCCATCAGTGAGTCGGGGCAGGGCTACAATCAGCCCCAGTACTTC.

This clonotype occurred a few times. A much larger clone differs by one base, so this may be a read error. This chain joins TRBV11-3 and TRBJ1-2; D gene ambiguous. V lost 8 bases and J lost 10, with 17 bases in between. The CDR3 is made up of 12 amino acids. Germline CDR1 is SGHNT and CDR2 is YENEEA. DNA of the CDR3: TGTGCCAGCGAGCAGGTCTCGGGCGCCTACACCTTC. Its protein product is CASEQVSGAYTF.

This clonotype was found a few times. The rearrangement uses TRBV20-1 and TRBJ2-5, with D possibly called TRBD1 or TRBD2 (5 bases each). The germline CDR1 and CDR2 sequences are DFQATT and SNEGSKA (reference sequence). The CDR3 has 10 amino acids. V shed 6 bases and J shed 4 bases, with 6 bases lying between them. The CDR3 DNA sequence: TGCAGTGCCGGGACAGAGACCCAGTACTTC. This translates into CSAGTETQYF.

This clonotype came up a few times. A clone one base away is much larger, so this may be a read error. The chain recombines TRBV6-6 with TRBJ1-6; 8 bases map to TRBD1. From germline, CDR1 is MNHNY and CDR2 SVGAGI (reference sequence). The J segment lost 7 bases and the V segment lost 5 bases, leaving 4 bases of the junction unmatched. The CDR3 spans 14 residues. The CDR3 DNA follows: TGTGCCAGCAGTCATGGGACAGGAAATTCACCCCTCCACTTT. Translated: CASSHGTGNSPLHF.

This rearrangement joins TRBV20-1 to TRBJ2-4, with 8 bases identical to TRBD2. Per the germline V gene, CDR1 is DFQATT and CDR2 is SNEGSKA (reference sequence). The CDR3 contains 13 residues. After removal of 0 bases from V and 7 bases from J, the junction contained 2 bases not matched to a gene. CDR3 sequence reads: CSARDTGGNIQYF. The CDR3 DNA is TGCAGTGCTAGAGATACGGGAGGGAACATTCAGTACTTC.

As to this clonotype: Just one base apart from a much larger clone, this may be a read error. CDR3 in DNA: TGTGCCAGCAGCTTCGAACCGGGCTCCAACTACGAGCAGTACTTC. Translated, it gives CASSFEPGSNYEQYF. The chain recombines TRBV11-2 with TRBJ2-7; D call uncertain. Germline CDR1 and CDR2: SGHAT and FQNNGV. Trimming shortened V by 3 bases and J by 3 bases, and 15 bases separated the two germline ends. The CDR3 spans 15 residues.

This clonotype was detected many times. The V call is TRBV6-5, the J call TRBJ2-5; D gene ambiguous. This CDR3 has 12 amino acids. Trimming cost V 3 bases and J 3 bases, with 5 bases left between them. Germline V CDR1 and CDR2: MNHEY, SVGAGI. CDR3 sequence reads: CASSYGEETQYF. CDR3 DNA sequence: TGTGCCAGCAGTTATGGTGAAGAGACCCAGTACTTC.

This clonotype showed up many times. J is TRBJ2-1 and V is TRBV19; 9 nucleotides line up with TRBD1. V was pared by 6 bases and J by 6 bases, with 9 bases of the junction left unmatched. CDR1 and CDR2 (germline): LNHDA, SQIVND (reference sequence). This CDR3 region has 15 residues. The CDR3 reads CASRGPGQGVNEQFF. The CDR3 DNA follows: TGTGCCAGTAGGGGTCCGGGACAGGGCGTCAATGAGCAGTTCTTC.

This clonotype was observed a single time. This may arise from a read error, as a much more abundant clone is one base away. The chain couples TRBV19 to TRBJ2-7, with no clear D. Germline CDR1 is LNHDA and CDR2 is SQIVND (reference sequence). The CDR3 runs 8 residues. The CDR3 sequence: CASYGQYF. In nucleotides, the CDR3 is TGTGCCAGTTACGGGCAGTACTTC.

This clonotype was detected once. The chain links TRBV25-1 to TRBJ2-2; D remains ambiguous. Germline values: CDR1 MGHDK, CDR2 SYGVNS. The CDR3 extends over 13 amino acids. The CDR3, as DNA: TGTGCTAGAGCTTTACTTACCACCGGGGAGCTGTTTTTT. Protein product: CARALLTTGELFF.

This chain connects TRBV6-2 or TRBV6-3 to TRBJ2-7; possibly TRBD2 for D (5 bases). The V end lost 5 bases, the J end lost 7 bases, and 18 bases lay between the germline ends. Germline CDR1 MNHEY, CDR2 SVGEGT. The CDR3 sequence is 14 residues long. CDR3 nucleotides: TGTGCCAGCAGTCGAGAGGAGGCCTCTGGGGAGCAGTACTTC. Translating it yields CASSREEASGEQYF.

This clonotype was picked up a small number of times. V usage is TRBV6-1 and J usage is TRBJ2-7, with TRBD2 matching 7 bases. This CDR3 region has 14 residues. In germline, CDR1 is MNHNS, CDR2 SASEGT. V trimming: 4 bases; J trimming: 2 bases; junction bases outside the gene matches: 5. CDR3 sequence: CASSVGGGPYEQYF. Here the CDR3 DNA reads TGTGCCAGCAGTGTCGGGGGAGGGCCCTACGAGCAGTACTTC.

A note on this clonotype: One end of the junction is discordant with germline, which a read error may explain. The V and J genes are TRBV2 and TRBJ2-7, with TRBD2 matching over 10 bases. CDR1 is SNHLY, CDR2 FYNNEI, per germline. The CDR3 sequence is 14 residues long. CDR3 sequence: CASIRPSGSYGQYF. As DNA, the CDR3 is TGTGCCAGCATTCGTCCTAGCGGGAGCTACGGGCAGTACTTC.

With regard to this clonotype: One base away lies a much larger clone, so this may be a sequencing read error. The rearrangement links TRBV2 to TRBJ2-3; D is possibly TRBD2 (5 bases). The CDR3 is 18 amino acids. With 11 bases removed from V and 0 bases from J, the gap between germline ends came to 27 bases. Germline values: CDR1 SNHLY, CDR2 FYNNEI. The CDR3 region has the DNA TGTGCCGGCACCCCCGGTGTAGCGTCCCACTTTAGCACAGATACGCAGTATTTT. Amino acid sequence: CAGTPGVASHFSTDTQYF.

This clonotype was picked up many times. The chain employs TRBV11-2 and TRBJ1-2; 11 nucleotides align to TRBD1. CDR1 is SGHAT, CDR2 FQNNGV, per germline. The CDR3 covers 15 residues. The junction had 5 bases not matched to a gene; V was cut back by 1 base and J by 7 bases. The CDR3 DNA reads TGTGCCAGCAGCTTAGCCGGGACAGGGGGAAGTGGCTACACCTTC. It translates to CASSLAGTGGSGYTF. The full variable domain, with the rest looked up from reference TRBV11-2 and TRBJ1-2, is EAGVAQSPRYKIIEKRQSVAFWCNPISGHATLYWYQQILGQGPKLLIQFQNNGVVDDSQLPKDRFSAERLKGVDSTLKIQPAKLEDSAVYLCASSLAGTGGSGYTFGSGTRLTVV.

This clonotype was counted at least ten times. V is TRBV15 and J is TRBJ1-5; D not certain. The CDR3 totals 16 residues. Germline values: CDR1 LNHNV, CDR2 YYDKDF (reference sequence). The V end lost 3 bases, the J end lost 4 bases, and 16 bases lay between the germline ends. CDR3 amino acids: CATSSVRGRDNQPQHF. CDR3 coding DNA: TGTGCCACCAGCAGTGTACGAGGTCGGGATAATCAGCCCCAGCATTTT.